What follows describes a single T cell receptor (beta chain). Libraries were prepared by immunoSEQ multiplex PCR; TCRdb keeps only in-frame clonotypes and omits some of them. The sample lists more than 250,000 clones, roughly 88% occurring once. With 4 bases clipped from V and 6 bases from J, the junction kept 8 bases outside the gene matches. Germline CDR1 and CDR2: ENHRY and SYGVKD. The CDR3 spans 16 residues. This record comes from a study of blood T cell repertoires in COVID-19. This clonotype was obtained from a man aged 25 to 40 who had recovered from COVID-19. The chain couples TRBV10-3 to TRBJ2-2; TRBD1 agrees at 10 bases. Sequencing was performed on PBMCs or T cells enriched from blood (not recorded which). The CDR3 nucleotides are TGTGCCATCAGTGTCTCCGGACAGGGGGTCCCCGGGGAGCTGTTTTTT. Its protein is CAISVSGQGVPGELFF.